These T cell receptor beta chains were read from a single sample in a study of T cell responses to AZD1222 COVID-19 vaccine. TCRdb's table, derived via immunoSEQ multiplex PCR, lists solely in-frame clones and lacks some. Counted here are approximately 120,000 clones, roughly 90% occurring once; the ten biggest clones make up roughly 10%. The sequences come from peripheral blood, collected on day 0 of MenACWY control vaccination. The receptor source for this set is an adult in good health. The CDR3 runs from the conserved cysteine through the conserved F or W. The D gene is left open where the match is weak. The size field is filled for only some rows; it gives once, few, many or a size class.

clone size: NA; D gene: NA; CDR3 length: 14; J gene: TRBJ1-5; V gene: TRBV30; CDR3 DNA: TGTGCCTGGAGGGACGGTTATAGCAATCAGCCCCAGCATTTT; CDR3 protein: CAWRDGYSNQPQHF
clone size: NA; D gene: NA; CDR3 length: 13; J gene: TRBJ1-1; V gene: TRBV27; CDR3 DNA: TGTGCCAGCAGGGGCAACAGGGATCCTGAAGCTTTCTTT; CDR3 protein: CASRGNRDPEAFF
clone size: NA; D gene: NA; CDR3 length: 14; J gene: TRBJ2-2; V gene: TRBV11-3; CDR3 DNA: TGTGCCAGCAGCCGCTGGCGGGGCACCGGGGAGCTGTTTTTT; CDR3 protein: CASSRWRGTGELFF
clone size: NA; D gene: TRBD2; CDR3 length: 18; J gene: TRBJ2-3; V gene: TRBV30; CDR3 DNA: TGTGCCTGGAGTCCATCGACTAGCGGGAGAGTTGTAGTGGATACGCAGTATTTT; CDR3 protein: CAWSPSTSGRVVVDTQYF
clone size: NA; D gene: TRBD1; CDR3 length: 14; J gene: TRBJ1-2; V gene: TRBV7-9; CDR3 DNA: TGTGCCAGCAGCGGGGGGACAGGGCAAGGTGGCTACACCTTC; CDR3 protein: CASSGGTGQGGYTF
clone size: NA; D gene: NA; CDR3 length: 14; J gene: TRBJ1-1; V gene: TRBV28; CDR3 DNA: TGTGCCAGCAGTTTAGGCAGAGGGAACACTGAAGCTTTCTTT; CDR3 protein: CASSLGRGNTEAFF
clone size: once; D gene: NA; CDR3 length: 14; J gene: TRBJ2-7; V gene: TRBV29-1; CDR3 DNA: TGCAGCGTTGAAGATGCCGAGGGGGCCTACGAGCAGTACTTC; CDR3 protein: CSVEDAEGAYEQYF
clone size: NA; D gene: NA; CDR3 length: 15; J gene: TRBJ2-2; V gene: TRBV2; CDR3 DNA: TGTGCCAGCAGTGTAGAGGGAGTCGACACCGGGGAGCTGTTTTTT; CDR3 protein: CASSVEGVDTGELFF
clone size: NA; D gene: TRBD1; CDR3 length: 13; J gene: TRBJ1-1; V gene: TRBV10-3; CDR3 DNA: TGTGCCATCAGGCGGAACCGGGACAGCGACGCTTTCTTT; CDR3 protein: CAIRRNRDSDAFF
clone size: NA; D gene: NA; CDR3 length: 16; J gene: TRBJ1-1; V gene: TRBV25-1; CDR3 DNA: TGTGCCAGCATGGGGTCCCGTGTAGACACCCACACTGAAGCTTTCTTT; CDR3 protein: CASMGSRVDTHTEAFF
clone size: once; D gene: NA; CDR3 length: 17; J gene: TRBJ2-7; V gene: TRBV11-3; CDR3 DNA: TGTGCCAGCAGCTTAGTGGGCCGGGCCCCTTCTATCTACGAGCAGTACTTC; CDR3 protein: CASSLVGRAPSIYEQYF
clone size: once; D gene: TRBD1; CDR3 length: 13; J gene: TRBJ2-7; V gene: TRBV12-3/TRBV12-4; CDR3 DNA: TGTGCCAGCAAACGACAGGGTCCCTACGAGCAGTACTTC; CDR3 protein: CASKRQGPYEQYF
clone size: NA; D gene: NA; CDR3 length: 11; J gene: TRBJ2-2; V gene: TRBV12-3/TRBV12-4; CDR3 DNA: TGTGCCAGCAGTTTCGCTGGGGAGCTGTTTTTT; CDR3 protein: CASSFAGELFF
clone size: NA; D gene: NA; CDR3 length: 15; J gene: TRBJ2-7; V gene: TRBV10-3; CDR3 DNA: TGTGCCATCAGTGAGCGGAGCGCTCCAAACTACGAGCAGTACTTC; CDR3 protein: CAISERSAPNYEQYF